The text below deals with one TCR beta chain. The table came from immunoSEQ multiplex PCR; TCRdb's copy has only in-frame clones and leaves some out. The table shows some 150,000 clones, with over 90% occurring only once. The sample belongs to a study of control samples from healthy donors and cancer patients. V shed 3 bases and J 7 bases; nucleotides not matched to a gene: 9. The length of the CDR3 is 16 residues. Per the germline V gene, CDR1 is MDHEN and CDR2 is SYDVKM. This receptor was taken from a man aged 50 to 59 in good health. The V call is TRBV28, the J call TRBJ1-5; 10 bases are shared with TRBD1. The sample taken for sequencing was blood. Here the CDR3 DNA reads TGTGCCAGCAGTTTCTCGACAGGGGGCAGTGACCAGCCCCAGCATTTT. Amino acid sequence: CASSFSTGGSDQPQHF.